This paragraph reports one T cell receptor (beta chain). The sample comes from a study of blood T cell repertoires in COVID-19. CDR1 LNHDA and CDR2 SQIVND come from the germline V gene (reference sequence). With 3 bases removed from V and 0 bases from J, the gap between germline ends came to 12 bases. This CDR3 contains 15 residues. Per the original methods: Cell counts per sample came from amplifying reference gene primers. The protocol was immunoSEQ multiplex PCR, while the TCRdb copy is restricted to in-frame clones and leaves out a portion. V, J and clone size are those of that table, while D and trimming were read from the DNA. Among fewer than 85,000 clones, about 87% were seen once, and the ten largest hold around 9.8%.

The V gene is TRBV19, the J gene TRBJ2-7; perhaps TRBD1 as D (6 bases). Input material: peripheral blood. The source of this sequence is a human donor in a cohort sampled during active COVID-19. In DNA form, the CDR3 reads TGTGCCAGTAGTATCCGGGACACTAGCTCCTACGAGCAGTACTTC. Translating it yields CASSIRDTSSYEQYF.